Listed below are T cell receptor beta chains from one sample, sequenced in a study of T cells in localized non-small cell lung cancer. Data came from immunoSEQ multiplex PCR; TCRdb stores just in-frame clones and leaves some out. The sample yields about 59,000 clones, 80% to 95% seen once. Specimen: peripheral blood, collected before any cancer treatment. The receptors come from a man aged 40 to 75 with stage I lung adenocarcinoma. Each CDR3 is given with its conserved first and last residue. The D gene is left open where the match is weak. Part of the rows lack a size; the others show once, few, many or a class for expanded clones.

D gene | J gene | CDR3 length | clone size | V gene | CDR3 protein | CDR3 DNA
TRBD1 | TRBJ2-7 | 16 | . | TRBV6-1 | CASSEIVRDRSYEQYF | TGTGCCAGCAGTGAAATAGTAAGGGACAGATCCTACGAGCAGTACTTC
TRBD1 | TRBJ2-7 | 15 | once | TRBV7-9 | CASSGAGDSSYEQYF | TGTGCCAGCAGCGGCGCCGGGGACAGCTCCTACGAGCAGTACTTC
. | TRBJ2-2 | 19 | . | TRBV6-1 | CASSEVWAARRLNTGELFF | TGTGCCAGCAGTGAAGTATGGGCAGCGCGTAGATTGAACACCGGGGAGCTGTTTTTT
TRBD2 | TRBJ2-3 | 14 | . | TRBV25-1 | CASRGLAATDTQYF | TGTGCCAGCAGGGGACTAGCGGCCACAGATACGCAGTATTTT
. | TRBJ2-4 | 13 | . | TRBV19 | CASSIHSTNIQYF | TGTGCCAGTAGTATACATTCAACAAACATTCAGTACTTC
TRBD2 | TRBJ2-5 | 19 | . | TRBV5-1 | CASSPEGLAGVGGRETQYF | TGCGCCAGCAGCCCAGAGGGACTAGCGGGAGTGGGTGGTCGAGAGACCCAGTACTTC
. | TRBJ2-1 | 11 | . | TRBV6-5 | CASSYYRETFF | TGTGCCAGCAGTTATTATAGGGAGACGTTCTTC
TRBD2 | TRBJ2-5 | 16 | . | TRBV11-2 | CASSLVAGAGAETQYF | TGTGCCAGCAGCTTAGTAGCGGGGGCGGGAGCAGAGACCCAGTACTTC
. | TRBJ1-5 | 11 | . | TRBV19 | CASGFKQPQHF | TGTGCCAGTGGTTTTAAGCAGCCCCAGCATTTT
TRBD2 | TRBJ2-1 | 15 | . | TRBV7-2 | CASSFSGRPHNEQFF | TGTGCCAGCAGCTTTAGCGGGAGGCCTCACAATGAGCAGTTCTTC
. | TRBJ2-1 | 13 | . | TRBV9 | CASSEVGTNEQFF | TGTGCCAGCAGCGAAGTTGGGACTAATGAGCAGTTCTTC
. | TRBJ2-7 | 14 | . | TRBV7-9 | CASSLDVSSYEQYF | TGTGCCAGCAGCTTAGACGTCAGCTCCTACGAGCAGTACTTC
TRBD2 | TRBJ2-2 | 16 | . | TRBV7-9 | CASSLPSGRDTGELFF | TGTGCCAGCAGCTTACCGAGCGGGAGAGACACCGGGGAGCTGTTTTTT
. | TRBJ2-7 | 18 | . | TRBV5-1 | CASSSPPSAGTFSYEQYF | TGCGCCAGCAGCTCCCCTCCCTCGGCTGGGACTTTCTCCTACGAGCAGTACTTC
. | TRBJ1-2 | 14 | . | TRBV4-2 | CASSQGQPNYGYTF | TGTGCCAGCAGCCAAGGGCAGCCTAACTATGGCTACACCTTC
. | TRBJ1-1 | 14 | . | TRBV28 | CASSLSTRNTEAFF | TGTGCCAGCAGTTTATCTACCAGGAACACTGAAGCTTTCTTT
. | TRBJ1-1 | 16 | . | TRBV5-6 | CASSSTGIYVNTEAFF | TGTGCCAGCAGCTCTACAGGGATCTACGTGAACACTGAAGCTTTCTTT